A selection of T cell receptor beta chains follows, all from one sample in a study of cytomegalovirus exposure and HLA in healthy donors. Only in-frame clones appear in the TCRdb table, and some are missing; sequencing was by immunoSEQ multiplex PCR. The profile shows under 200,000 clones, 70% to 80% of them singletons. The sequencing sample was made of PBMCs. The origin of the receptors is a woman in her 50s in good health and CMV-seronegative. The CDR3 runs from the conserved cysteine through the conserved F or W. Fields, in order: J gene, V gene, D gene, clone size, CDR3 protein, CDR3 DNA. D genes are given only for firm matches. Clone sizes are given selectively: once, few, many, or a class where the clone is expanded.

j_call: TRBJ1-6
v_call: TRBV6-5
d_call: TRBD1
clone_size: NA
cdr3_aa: CASSGTGAPDTPLHF
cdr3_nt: TGTGCCAGCAGTGGGACAGGTGCCCCTGATACACCCCTCCACTTT

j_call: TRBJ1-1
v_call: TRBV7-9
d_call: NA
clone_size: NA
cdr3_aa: CASSSRGQTNTEAFF
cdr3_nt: TGTGCCAGCAGCTCCCGGGGACAAACGAACACTGAAGCTTTCTTT

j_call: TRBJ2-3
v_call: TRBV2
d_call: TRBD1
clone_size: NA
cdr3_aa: CASKPQGGTDTQYF
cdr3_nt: TGTGCCAGCAAACCTCAGGGGGGCACAGATACGCAGTATTTT

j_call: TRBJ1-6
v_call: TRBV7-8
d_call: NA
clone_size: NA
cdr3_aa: CASTFSQGPTSPLHF
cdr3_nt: TGTGCCAGCACCTTTAGTCAGGGGCCCACTTCACCCCTCCACTTT

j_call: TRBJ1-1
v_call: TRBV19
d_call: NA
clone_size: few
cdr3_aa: CASIGGGYTEAFF
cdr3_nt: TGTGCCAGTATTGGGGGCGGGTACACTGAAGCTTTCTTT

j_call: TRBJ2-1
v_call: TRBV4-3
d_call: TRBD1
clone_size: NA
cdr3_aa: CASSQVRTGASYNEQFF
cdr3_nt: TGCGCCAGCAGCCAAGTACGGACAGGGGCGTCCTACAATGAGCAGTTCTTC

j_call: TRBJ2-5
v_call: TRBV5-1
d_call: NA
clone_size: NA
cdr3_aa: CASSLAARGGEETQYF
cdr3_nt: TGCGCCAGCAGCTTGGCCGCGCGGGGCGGGGAAGAGACCCAGTACTTC

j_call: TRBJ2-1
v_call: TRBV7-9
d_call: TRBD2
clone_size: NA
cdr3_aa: CASSPWTSGGEQFF
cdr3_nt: TGTGCCAGCAGCCCCTGGACTAGCGGGGGTGAGCAGTTCTTC

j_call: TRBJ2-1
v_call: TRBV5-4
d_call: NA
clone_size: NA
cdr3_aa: CASSLDGGPSNEQFF
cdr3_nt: TGTGCCAGCAGCTTGGACGGGGGGCCGAGCAATGAGCAGTTCTTC

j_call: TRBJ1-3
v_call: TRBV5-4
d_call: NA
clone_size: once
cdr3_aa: CASSFQGTGNTIYF
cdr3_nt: TGTGCCAGCAGCTTCCAGGGGACAGGAAACACCATATATTTT

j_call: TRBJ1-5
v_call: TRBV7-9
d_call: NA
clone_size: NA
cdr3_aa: CASSPGSGLSDSNQPQHF
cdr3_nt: TGTGCCAGCAGCCCCGGTTCGGGACTGTCGGATAGCAATCAGCCCCAGCATTTT

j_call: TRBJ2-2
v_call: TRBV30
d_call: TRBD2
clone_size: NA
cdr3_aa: CACKNAGLASNTGELFF
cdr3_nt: TGTGCCTGTAAGAATGCCGGACTAGCTTCGAACACCGGGGAGCTGTTTTTT

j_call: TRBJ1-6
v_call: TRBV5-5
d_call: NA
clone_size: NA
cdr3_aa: CASSSDQPGSPLHF
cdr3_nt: TGTGCCAGCAGCTCGGATCAACCGGGTTCACCCCTCCACTTT

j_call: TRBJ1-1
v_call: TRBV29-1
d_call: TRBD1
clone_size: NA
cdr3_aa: CSGDRGPTEAFF
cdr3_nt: TGCAGCGGAGACAGGGGACCCACTGAAGCTTTCTTT

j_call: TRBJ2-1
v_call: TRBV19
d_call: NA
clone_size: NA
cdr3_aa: CASALAGAFNEQFF
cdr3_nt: TGTGCCAGTGCCCTGGCGGGGGCCTTCAATGAGCAGTTCTTC

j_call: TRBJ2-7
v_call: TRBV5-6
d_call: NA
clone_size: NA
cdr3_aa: CASSKYGAQGSVEQYF
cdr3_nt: TGTGCCAGCAGCAAATACGGTGCCCAGGGGAGTGTCGAGCAGTACTTC

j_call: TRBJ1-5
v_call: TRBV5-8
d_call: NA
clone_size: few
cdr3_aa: CASSLQGPQPQHF
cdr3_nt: TGTGCCAGCAGCCTACAGGGACCACAGCCCCAGCATTTT